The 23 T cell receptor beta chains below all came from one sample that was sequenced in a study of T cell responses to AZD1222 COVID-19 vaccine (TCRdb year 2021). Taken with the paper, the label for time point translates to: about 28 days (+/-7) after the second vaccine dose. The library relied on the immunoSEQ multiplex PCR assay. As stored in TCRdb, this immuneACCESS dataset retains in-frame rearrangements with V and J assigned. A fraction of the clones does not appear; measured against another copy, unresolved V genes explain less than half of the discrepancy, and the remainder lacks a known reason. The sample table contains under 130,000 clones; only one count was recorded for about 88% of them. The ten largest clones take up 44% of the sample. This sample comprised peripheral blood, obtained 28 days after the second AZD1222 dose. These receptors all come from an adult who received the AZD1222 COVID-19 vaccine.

CDR3 sequence: CASSSSGRVETQYF. CDR3 in DNA: TGTGCCAGCAGCTCTAGCGGGAGGGTAGAGACCCAGTACTTC. The chain recombines TRBV7-2 with TRBJ2-5; TRBD2 aligns across 12 bases. V gave up 4 bases and J gave up 4 bases; unmatched junction bases: 1. From germline, CDR1 is SGHTA and CDR2 FQGNSA. The CDR3 is 14 residues long.

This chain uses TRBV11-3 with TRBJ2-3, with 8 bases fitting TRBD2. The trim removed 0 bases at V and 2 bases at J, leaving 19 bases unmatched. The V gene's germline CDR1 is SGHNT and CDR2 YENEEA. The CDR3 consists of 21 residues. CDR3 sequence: CASSLELIAGPRPRHTDTQYF. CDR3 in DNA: TGTGCCAGCAGCTTAGAGTTAATAGCGGGACCCCGCCCCAGACACACAGATACGCAGTATTTT.

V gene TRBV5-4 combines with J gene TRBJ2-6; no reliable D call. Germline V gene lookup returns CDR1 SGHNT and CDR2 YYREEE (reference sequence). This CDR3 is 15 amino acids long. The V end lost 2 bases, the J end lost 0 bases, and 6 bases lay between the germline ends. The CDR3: CASSFSLSGANVLTF. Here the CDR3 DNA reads TGTGCCAGCAGCTTTAGTCTCTCTGGGGCCAACGTCCTGACTTTC.

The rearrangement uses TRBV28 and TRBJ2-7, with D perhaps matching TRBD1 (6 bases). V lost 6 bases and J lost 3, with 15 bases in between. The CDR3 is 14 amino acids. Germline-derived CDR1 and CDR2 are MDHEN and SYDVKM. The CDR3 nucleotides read TGTGCCAGCAGAAGACTGACAGGATTCTACGAGCAGTACTTC. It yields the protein CASRRLTGFYEQYF.

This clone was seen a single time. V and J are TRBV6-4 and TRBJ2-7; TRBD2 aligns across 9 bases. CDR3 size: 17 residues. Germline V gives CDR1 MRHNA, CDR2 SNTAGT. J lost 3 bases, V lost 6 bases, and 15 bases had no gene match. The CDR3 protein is CASSACKREASIYEQYF. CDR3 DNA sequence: TGTGCCAGCAGCGCTTGCAAGCGGGAGGCAAGTATCTACGAGCAGTACTTC.

CDR3 nucleotides: TGTGCCAGCAGTTACGGGGGGGTCACTGAAGCTTTCTTT. It codes for CASSYGGVTEAFF. This chain uses TRBV6-2 or TRBV6-3 with TRBJ1-1, with D possibly TRBD1 on 5 matching bases. Germline V gene data show CDR1 as MNHEY and CDR2 as SVGEGT. V lost 2 bases, J lost 4 bases, and 8 bases lay in between. The CDR3 extends over 13 amino acids.

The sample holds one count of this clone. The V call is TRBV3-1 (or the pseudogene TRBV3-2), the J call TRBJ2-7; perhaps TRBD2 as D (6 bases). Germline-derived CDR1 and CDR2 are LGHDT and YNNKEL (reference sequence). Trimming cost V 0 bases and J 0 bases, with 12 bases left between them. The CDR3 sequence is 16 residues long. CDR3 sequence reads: CASSQDPAGTSYEQYF. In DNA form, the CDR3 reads TGTGCCAGCAGCCAAGATCCGGCGGGAACCTCCTACGAGCAGTACTTC.

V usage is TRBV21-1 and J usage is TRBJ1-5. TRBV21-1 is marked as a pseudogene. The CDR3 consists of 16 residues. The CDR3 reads CASSTKRGGGNQPQHF. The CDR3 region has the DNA TGTGCCAGCAGCACGAAAAGAGGGGGAGGGAATCAGCCCCAGCATTTT.

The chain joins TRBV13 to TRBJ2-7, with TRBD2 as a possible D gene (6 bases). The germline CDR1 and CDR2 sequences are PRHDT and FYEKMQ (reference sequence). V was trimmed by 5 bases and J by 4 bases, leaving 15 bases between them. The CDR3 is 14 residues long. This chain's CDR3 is CASSDSLEGYEQYF. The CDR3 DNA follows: TGTGCCAGCAGCGACTCTTTGGAGGGGTACGAGCAGTACTTC.

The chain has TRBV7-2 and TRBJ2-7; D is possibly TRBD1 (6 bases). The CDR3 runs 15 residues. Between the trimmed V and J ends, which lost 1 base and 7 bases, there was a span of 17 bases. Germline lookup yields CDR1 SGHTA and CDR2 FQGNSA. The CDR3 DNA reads TGTGCCAGCAGCTTAGATCGACAGGCGCCACGAGAGCAGTACTTC. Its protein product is CASSLDRQAPREQYF.

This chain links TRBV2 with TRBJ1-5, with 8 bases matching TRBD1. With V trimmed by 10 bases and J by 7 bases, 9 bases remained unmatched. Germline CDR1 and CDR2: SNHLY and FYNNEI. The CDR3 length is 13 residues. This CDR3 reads CATSRTGNQPQHF. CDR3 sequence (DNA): TGTGCCACCTCCCGGACAGGGAACCAGCCCCAGCATTTT.

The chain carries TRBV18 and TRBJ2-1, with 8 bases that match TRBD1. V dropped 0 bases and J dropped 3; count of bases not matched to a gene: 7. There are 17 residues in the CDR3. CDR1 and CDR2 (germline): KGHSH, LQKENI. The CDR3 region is CASSPPEGTGGYNEQFF. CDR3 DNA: TGTGCCAGCTCACCACCGGAGGGAACAGGGGGCTACAATGAGCAGTTCTTC.

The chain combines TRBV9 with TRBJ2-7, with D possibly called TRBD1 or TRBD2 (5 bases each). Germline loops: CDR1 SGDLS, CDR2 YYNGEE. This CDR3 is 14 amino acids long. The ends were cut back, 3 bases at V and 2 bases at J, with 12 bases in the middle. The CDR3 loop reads CASSARDPPYEQYF. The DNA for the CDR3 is TGTGCCAGCAGCGCCCGGGACCCCCCCTACGAGCAGTACTTC.

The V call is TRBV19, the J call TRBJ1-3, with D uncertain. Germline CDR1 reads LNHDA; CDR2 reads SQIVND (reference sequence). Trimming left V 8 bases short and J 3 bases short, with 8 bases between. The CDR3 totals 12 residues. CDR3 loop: CASLSDGNTIYF. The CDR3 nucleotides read TGTGCCAGTCTCTCTGATGGAAACACCATATATTTT.

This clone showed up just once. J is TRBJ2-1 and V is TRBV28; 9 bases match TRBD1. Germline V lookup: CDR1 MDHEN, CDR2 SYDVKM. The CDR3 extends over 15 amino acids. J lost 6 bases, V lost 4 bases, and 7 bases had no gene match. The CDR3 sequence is CASSSTGTGSNEQFF. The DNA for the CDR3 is TGTGCCAGCAGTTCCACCGGGACAGGGAGCAATGAGCAGTTCTTC.

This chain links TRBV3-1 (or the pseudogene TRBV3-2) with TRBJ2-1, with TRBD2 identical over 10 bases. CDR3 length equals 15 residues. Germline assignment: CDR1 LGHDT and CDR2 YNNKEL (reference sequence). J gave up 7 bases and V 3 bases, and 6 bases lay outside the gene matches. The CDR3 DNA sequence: TGTGCCAGCAGCCATCTAGCGGGAGTGTATAATGAGCAGTTCTTC. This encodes CASSHLAGVYNEQFF.

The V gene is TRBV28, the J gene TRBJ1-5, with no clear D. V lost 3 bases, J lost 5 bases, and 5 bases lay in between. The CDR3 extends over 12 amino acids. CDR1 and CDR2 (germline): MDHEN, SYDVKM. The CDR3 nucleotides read TGTGCCAGCAGTTTTGAGGATCAGCCCCAGCATTTT. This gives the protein CASSFEDQPQHF.

In DNA form, the CDR3 reads TGTGCCACCAGTGATGGGTACGGGAGCACAGATACGCAGTATTTT. It codes for CATSDGYGSTDTQYF. V is TRBV24-1 and J is TRBJ2-3; no clear D gene. Germline loops: CDR1 KGHDR, CDR2 SFDVKD. The V gene lost 3 bases and the J gene lost 0 bases, with 9 bases spanning the gap. The CDR3 contains 15 residues.

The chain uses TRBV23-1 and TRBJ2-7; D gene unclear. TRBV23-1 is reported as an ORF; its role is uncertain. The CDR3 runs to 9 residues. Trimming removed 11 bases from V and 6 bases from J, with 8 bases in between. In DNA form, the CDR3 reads TGCGCCGGCTGTTCCGAGCAGTACTTC. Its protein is CAGCSEQYF.

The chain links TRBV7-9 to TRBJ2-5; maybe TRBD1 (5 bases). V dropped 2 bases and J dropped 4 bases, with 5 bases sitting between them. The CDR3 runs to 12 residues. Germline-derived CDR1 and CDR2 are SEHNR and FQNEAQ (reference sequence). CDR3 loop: CASSLQGETQYF. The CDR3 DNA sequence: TGTGCCAGCAGCTTACAGGGAGAGACCCAGTACTTC. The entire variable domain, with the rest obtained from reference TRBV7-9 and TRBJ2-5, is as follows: DTGVSQNPRHKITKRGQNVTFRCDPISEHNRLYWYRQTLGQGPEFLTYFQNEAQLEKSRLLSDRFSAERPKGSFSTLEIQRTEQGDSAMYLCASSLQGETQYFGPGTRLLVL.

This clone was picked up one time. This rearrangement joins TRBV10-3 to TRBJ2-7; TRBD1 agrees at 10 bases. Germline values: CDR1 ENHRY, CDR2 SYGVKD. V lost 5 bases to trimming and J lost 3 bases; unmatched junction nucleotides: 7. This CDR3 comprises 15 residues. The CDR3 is CAISNGGQGSYEQYF. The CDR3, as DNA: TGTGCCATCAGTAACGGGGGACAGGGGAGCTACGAGCAGTACTTC.

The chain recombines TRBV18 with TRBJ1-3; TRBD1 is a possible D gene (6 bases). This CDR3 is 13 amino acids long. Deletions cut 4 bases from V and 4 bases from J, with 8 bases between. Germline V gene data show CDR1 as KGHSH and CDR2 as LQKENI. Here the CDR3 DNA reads TGTGCCAGCTCACAAGGGGGAGGAAACACCATATATTTT. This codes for CASSQGGGNTIYF.

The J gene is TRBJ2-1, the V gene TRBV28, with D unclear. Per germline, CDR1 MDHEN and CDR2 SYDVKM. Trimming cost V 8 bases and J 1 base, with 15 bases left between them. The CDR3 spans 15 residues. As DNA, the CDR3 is TGTGCCAGCCGATCTTCGGTCTCTTCCTACAATGAGCAGTTCTTC. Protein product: CASRSSVSSYNEQFF.